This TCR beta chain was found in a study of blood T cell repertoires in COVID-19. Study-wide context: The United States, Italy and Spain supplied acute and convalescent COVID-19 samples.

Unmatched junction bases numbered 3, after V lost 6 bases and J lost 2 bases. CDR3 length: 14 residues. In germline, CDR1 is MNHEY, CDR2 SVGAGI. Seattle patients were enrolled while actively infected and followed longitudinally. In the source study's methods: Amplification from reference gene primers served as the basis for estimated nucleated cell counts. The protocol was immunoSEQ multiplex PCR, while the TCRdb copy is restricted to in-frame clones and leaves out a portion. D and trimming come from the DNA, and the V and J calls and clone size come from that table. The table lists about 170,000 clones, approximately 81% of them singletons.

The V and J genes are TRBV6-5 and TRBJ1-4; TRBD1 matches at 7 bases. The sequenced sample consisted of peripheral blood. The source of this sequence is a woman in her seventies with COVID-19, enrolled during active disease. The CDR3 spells CASSLDRTNEKLFF. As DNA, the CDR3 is TGTGCCAGCAGCTTGGACAGGACTAATGAAAAACTGTTTTTT.